A single sample is the source of the 29 T cell receptor beta chains below, sequenced in a study of cytomegalovirus exposure and HLA in healthy donors. 13 Jbeta primers and 60 Vbeta primers were used for the PCR. Generated by immunoSEQ multiplex PCR, the TCRdb table keeps only in-frame clones and is missing some. The sample carries some 85,000 clones, about three quarters recorded once. Material for sequencing was PBMCs. The receptors originated from a woman aged 40 to 55 in good health and CMV-seropositive.

This clone was counted only a few times. The chain is built from TRBV7-6 and TRBJ1-5; no firm D call. V lost 2 bases and J lost 7, with 9 bases in between. CDR3 length: 13 amino acids. Germline V gene data show CDR1 as SGHVS and CDR2 as FNYEAQ. In DNA, the CDR3 is TGTGCCAGCAGCTTAAATCGAGGGCAGCCCCAGCATTTT. Residues: CASSLNRGQPQHF.

The rearrangement links TRBV5-1 to TRBJ2-6, with 7 positions matching TRBD2. V gave up 5 bases and J gave up 2 bases; unmatched junction bases: 16. Germline assignment: CDR1 SGHRS and CDR2 YFSETQ. The CDR3 runs 19 residues. The CDR3: CASRPGGWGVGTGANVLTF. The CDR3 DNA follows: TGCGCCAGCAGACCGGGAGGATGGGGTGTGGGGACTGGGGCCAACGTCCTGACTTTC.

Written as DNA, the CDR3 is TGTGCCAGCAGCGTAGACTCCTACGAGCAGTACTTC. Protein: CASSVDSYEQYF. The chain combines TRBV5-4 with TRBJ2-7, with D uncertain. CDR3 size: 12 residues. Germline V gives CDR1 SGHNT, CDR2 YYREEE (reference sequence). The V gene lost 4 bases and the J gene lost 0 bases, with 5 bases spanning the gap. Combining the CDR3 with reference TRBV5-4 and TRBJ2-7 gives the whole variable domain ETGVTQSPTHLIKTRGQQVTLRCSSQSGHNTVSWYQQALGQGPQFIFQYYREEENGRGNFPPRFSGLQFPNYSSELNVNALELDDSALYLCASSVDSYEQYFGPGTRLTVT.

The J gene is TRBJ2-2, the V gene TRBV5-4; 7 nucleotides match TRBD2. Germline V gene lookup returns CDR1 SGHNT and CDR2 YYREEE (reference sequence). Trimming cost V 0 bases and J 7 bases; bases outside gene matches: 9. This CDR3 is 16 amino acids long. DNA of the CDR3: TGTGCCAGCAGCTTGGTCGGCGGGAGTATTGGCGGGGAGCTGTTTTTT. Translating it yields CASSLVGGSIGGELFF.

This clone appeared a few times. The CDR3 loop is CASSTQGSNQPQHF. The DNA for the CDR3 is TGTGCCAGCAGTACCCAGGGCAGCAATCAGCCCCAGCATTTT. J is TRBJ1-5 and V is TRBV5-6; maybe TRBD1 (5 bases). The CDR3 is 14 amino acids. Trimming cost V 5 bases and J 1 base, with 10 bases left between them. CDR1 and CDR2 (germline): SGHDT, YYEEEE.

The gene calls are TRBV7-2 and TRBJ2-3; 10 bases map to TRBD2. After removal of 7 bases from V and 3 bases from J, the junction contained 7 bases not matched to a gene. The CDR3 length is 15 residues. CDR1 is SGHTA and CDR2 is FQGNSA in the germline V gene. The CDR3 DNA sequence: TGTGCCAGCACTGTAGCGGGAGGTATGACAGATACGCAGTATTTT. As protein: CASTVAGGMTDTQYF. Full variable domain (remainder filled in from reference TRBV7-2 and TRBJ2-3): GAGVSQSPSNKVTEKGKDVELRCDPISGHTALYWYRQSLGQGLEFLIYFQGNSAPDKSGLPSDRFSAERTGGSVSTLTIQRTQQEDSAVYLCASTVAGGMTDTQYFGPGTRLTVL.

The chain uses TRBV19 and TRBJ1-5; D gene unclear. The germline V gene has CDR1 LNHDA and CDR2 SQIVND (reference sequence). This CDR3 has 16 amino acids. The V and J ends lost 4 bases and 0 bases respectively, with 13 bases between them. CDR3 sequence: CASSNQRADSNQPQHF. DNA for the CDR3: TGTGCCAGTAGTAATCAGCGGGCCGATAGCAATCAGCCCCAGCATTTT.

V is TRBV11-1 and J is TRBJ2-3; 9 bases align to TRBD1. The CDR3 is made up of 16 amino acids. The V segment lost 1 base and the J segment 5 bases; nucleotides outside the gene matches: 7. Germline V lookup: CDR1 SGHAT, CDR2 FQDESV (reference sequence). The CDR3 nucleotides read TGTGCCAGCAGCTTAGTTGGACAGGGGTCGGGAGATACGCAGTATTTT. This translates into CASSLVGQGSGDTQYF.

The V call is TRBV5-4, the J call TRBJ1-1; 9 nucleotides line up with TRBD1. The junction had 8 bases not matched to a gene; V was cut back by 5 bases and J by 0 bases. Germline CDR1 and CDR2: SGHNT and YYREEE (reference sequence). The CDR3 covers 16 residues. In DNA form, the CDR3 reads TGTGCCAGCAGGCCGGGACAGGGCAAAATGAACACTGAAGCTTTCTTT. It translates to CASRPGQGKMNTEAFF.

V and J are TRBV6-5 and TRBJ2-7, with D unclear. This CDR3 contains 14 residues. With 5 bases removed from V and 2 bases from J, the gap between germline ends came to 13 bases. The germline CDR1 and CDR2 sequences are MNHEY and SVGAGI. The CDR3, as DNA: TGTGCCAGCAGTGTATTATCAGACACCTACGAGCAGTACTTC. It yields the protein CASSVLSDTYEQYF.

The chain links TRBV5-6 to TRBJ1-2; D remains ambiguous. The germline CDR1 and CDR2 sequences are SGHDT and YYEEEE. With 2 bases removed from V and 8 bases from J, the gap between germline ends came to 7 bases. This CDR3 region has 11 residues. The CDR3 DNA reads as TGTGCCAGCAGCTTATCGGTCGGCTACACCTTC. Protein product: CASSLSVGYTF.

The gene calls are TRBV5-4 and TRBJ2-3; 7 positions match TRBD2. The CDR3 runs 18 residues. With 0 bases clipped from V and 0 bases from J, the junction kept 10 bases outside the gene matches. CDR1 is SGHNT and CDR2 is YYREEE in the germline V gene (reference sequence). In DNA form, the CDR3 reads TGTGCCAGCAGCTTGGAATCCTTTGGCGGGAGAAGCACAGATACGCAGTATTTT. Encoded protein: CASSLESFGGRSTDTQYF.

The rearrangement links TRBV21-1 to TRBJ2-1; TRBD1 is the table's D call, not checked against the DNA. TRBV21-1 is labeled a pseudogene. The CDR3 covers 14 residues. The CDR3 region is CASSKGGVRSGGFF. The DNA for the CDR3 is TGTGCCAGCAGCAAAGGGGGCGTCCGTTCAGGGGGGTTCTTC.

The chain couples TRBV19 to TRBJ2-5, with D possibly TRBD2 on 6 matching bases. The CDR3 length is 15 residues. The germline V gene has CDR1 LNHDA and CDR2 SQIVND (reference sequence). Trimming pared 6 bases from V and 4 bases from J, leaving 18 bases between. The CDR3 loop is CASRWGESPGETQYF. DNA for the CDR3: TGTGCCAGTAGATGGGGGGAGTCACCGGGAGAGACCCAGTACTTC.

The rearrangement uses TRBV18 and TRBJ1-1; D is uncertain. Germline V CDR1 and CDR2: KGHSH, LQKENI. The CDR3 runs to 15 residues. The germline V and J ends were trimmed by 7 bases and 6 bases, with 21 bases remaining between them. The CDR3 bases are TGTGCCAGCTATGGACTTCGGGGTATTAATTCTGAAGCTTTCTTT. Amino acid sequence: CASYGLRGINSEAFF.

This rearrangement joins TRBV6-6 to TRBJ1-1; D is possibly TRBD1 (5 bases). V was trimmed by 4 bases and J by 5 bases, leaving 14 bases between them. Germline V gene data show CDR1 as MNHNY and CDR2 as SVGAGI (reference sequence). This CDR3 region has 14 residues. Here the CDR3 reads CASSSSTSGTEAFF. CDR3 in DNA: TGTGCCAGCAGTTCTAGTACTTCAGGGACTGAAGCTTTCTTT.

This sequence joins TRBV7-3 and TRBJ2-3, with 7 bases aligning to TRBD2. The germline V gene has CDR1 SGHTA and CDR2 FQGTGA. The CDR3 has 15 amino acids. V lost 4 bases and J lost 5; bases outside the gene matches: 9. The CDR3, as DNA: TGTGCCAGCAGCTCCCCTGACGTAGCGGGAGATACGCAGTATTTT. This translates into CASSSPDVAGDTQYF.

The chain uses TRBV5-1 and TRBJ2-3, with a weak D call TRBD2 (5 bases). CDR1 SGHRS and CDR2 YFSETQ come from the germline V gene. The CDR3 is 16 residues long. Trimming removed 4 bases at V and 1 base at J, with 16 bases between. CDR3 nucleotide sequence: TGCGCCAGCAGCATGGAGGCGGCGCACCGCACAGATACGCAGTATTTT. This codes for CASSMEAAHRTDTQYF.

The rearrangement links TRBV27 to TRBJ2-7; 13 bases match TRBD2. CDR3 length equals 14 residues. Germline assignment: CDR1 MNHEY and CDR2 SMNVEV (reference sequence). The J segment lost 3 bases and the V segment lost 9 bases, leaving 5 bases of the junction unmatched. CDR3 DNA: TGTGCCAGTAGGACTAGCGGGAGTATCTACGAGCAGTACTTC. Amino acids: CASRTSGSIYEQYF.

This chain joins TRBV1 and TRBJ2-1; TRBD2, as called in the table, went unchecked against the DNA. TRBV1 is described as a pseudogene. The CDR3 is made up of 16 amino acids. CDR3 region: CTSSRNPGSRYNEQFF. The CDR3 nucleotides read TGCACCAGCAGCCGAAACCCGGGATCCCGTTACAATGAGCAGTTCTTC.

This clone has only a few counts. V gene TRBV6-6 combines with J gene TRBJ1-1; maybe TRBD1 (5 bases). Germline V lookup: CDR1 MNHNY, CDR2 SVGAGI (reference sequence). Deletions cut 4 bases from V and 1 base from J, with 10 bases between. The CDR3 length is 14 residues. In nucleotides, the CDR3 is TGTGCCAGCAGTTCCCAGACAGAGAACACTGAAGCTTTCTTT. Translating it yields CASSSQTENTEAFF.

In this sample, this clone turned up a few times. CDR3 sequence: CASSIDPTGNTEAFF. DNA for the CDR3: TGTGCCAGTAGTATAGACCCGACAGGGAACACTGAAGCTTTCTTT. The V and J genes are TRBV19 and TRBJ1-1; TRBD1 might be the D (6 bases). Trimming shortened V by 0 bases and J by 1 base, and 9 bases separated the two germline ends. The V gene's germline CDR1 is LNHDA and CDR2 SQIVND (reference sequence). The length of the CDR3 is 15 residues.

The chain carries TRBV12-5 and TRBJ1-5; D is ambiguous. The V end was cut by 5 bases, the J end by 9 bases, with 11 bases between. CDR1 and CDR2 from the germline V gene are LGHNT and FRNRAP. The CDR3 spans 12 residues. DNA of the CDR3: TGTGCTAGTGGTCCCGTAGATATGCCCCAGCATTTT. Encoded protein: CASGPVDMPQHF.

The chain joins TRBV19 to TRBJ2-7; 7 nucleotides line up with TRBD1. Germline assignment: CDR1 LNHDA and CDR2 SQIVND (reference sequence). CDR3 size: 14 residues. J lost 3 bases, V lost 4 bases, and 6 bases had no gene match. CDR3 in DNA: TGTGCCAGTAGTAACCGGGACAGTGACTACGAGCAGTACTTC. Amino acid sequence: CASSNRDSDYEQYF.

V is TRBV11-3 and J is TRBJ2-7; D is unresolved. CDR3 length: 13 residues. With 3 bases removed from V and 3 bases from J, the gap between germline ends came to 9 bases. Germline V gene lookup returns CDR1 SGHNT and CDR2 YENEEA. Here the CDR3 reads CASSLVPSYEQYF. The CDR3 nucleotides read TGTGCCAGCAGCTTGGTACCCAGCTACGAGCAGTACTTC.

In DNA, the CDR3 is TGTGCCAGCAGCTTCAACAGGGGGCAAAACTATGGCTACACCTTC. Its protein product is CASSFNRGQNYGYTF. J is TRBJ1-2 and V is TRBV7-8; 9 nucleotides align to TRBD1. This CDR3 contains 15 residues. Per germline, CDR1 SGHVS and CDR2 FQNEAQ. Trimming removed 3 bases from V and 2 bases from J; junction bases left unmatched: 4.

J is TRBJ2-1 and V is TRBV19, with TRBD2 matching over 13 bases. V lost 7 bases and J lost 8; bases outside the gene matches: 8. The CDR3 sequence is 15 residues long. Germline V gene sequence: CDR1 LNHDA, CDR2 SQIVND (reference sequence). Here the CDR3 DNA reads TGTGCCAGTAAGGGTAGGACTAGCGGGAGCGATGAGCAGTTCTTC. Translation: CASKGRTSGSDEQFF.

This clone was detected once. The CDR3 DNA is TGTGCCAGCAGGGAGGGGCTGGGTAATTCACCCCTCCACTTT. It is translated as CASREGLGNSPLHF. The rearrangement joins TRBV27 to TRBJ1-6; a possible D gene is TRBD1 (5 bases). This CDR3 region has 14 residues. Looked up from germline, CDR1 is MNHEY and CDR2 is SMNVEV (reference sequence). Deletions cut 6 bases from V and 6 bases from J, with 12 bases between.

This chain links TRBV27 with TRBJ2-2, with 7 bases identical to TRBD1. Trimming removed 6 bases from V and 0 bases from J; junction bases left unmatched: 7. The CDR3 spans 16 residues. Germline V gene data show CDR1 as MNHEY and CDR2 as SMNVEV (reference sequence). The CDR3 region has the DNA TGTGCCAGCAGCCTAGGGACAGACTCGAACACCGGGGAGCTGTTTTTT. Encoded protein: CASSLGTDSNTGELFF.